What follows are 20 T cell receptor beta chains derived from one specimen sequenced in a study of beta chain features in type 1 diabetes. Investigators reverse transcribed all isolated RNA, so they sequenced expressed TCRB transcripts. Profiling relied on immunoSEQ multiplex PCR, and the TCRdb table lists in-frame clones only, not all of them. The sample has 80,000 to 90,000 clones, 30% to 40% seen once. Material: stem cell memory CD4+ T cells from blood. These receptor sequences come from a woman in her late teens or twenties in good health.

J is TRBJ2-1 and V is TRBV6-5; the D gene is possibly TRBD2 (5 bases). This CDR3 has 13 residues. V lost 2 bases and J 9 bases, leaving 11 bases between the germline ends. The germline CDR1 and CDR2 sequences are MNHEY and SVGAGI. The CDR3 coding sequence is TGTGCCAGCAGTTACGTCGGACTTAGTGAGCAGTTCTTC. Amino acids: CASSYVGLSEQFF.

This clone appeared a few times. Here the CDR3 reads CASSSATGEPGREQYF. The CDR3 bases are TGCGCCAGCAGCTCGGCGACAGGGGAGCCCGGCCGCGAGCAGTACTTC. This chain joins TRBV5-1 and TRBJ2-7; 8 nucleotides match TRBD1. V dropped 3 bases and J dropped 6; count of bases not matched to a gene: 14. Germline CDR1 SGHRS, CDR2 YFSETQ. This CDR3 contains 16 residues.

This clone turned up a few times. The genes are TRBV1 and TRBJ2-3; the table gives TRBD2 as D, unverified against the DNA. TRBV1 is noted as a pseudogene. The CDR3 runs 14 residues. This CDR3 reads CTSTLGSRDDTQYF. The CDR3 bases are TGCACCAGCACCCTGGGTTCGCGGGACGATACGCAGTATTTT.

CDR3 in DNA: TGTGCCAGCAGCTCTCTCACTAGCTCCTACAATGAGCAGTTCTTC. This translates into CASSSLTSSYNEQFF. The V call is TRBV7-6, the J call TRBJ2-1; possible D gene TRBD2, 5 bases. CDR3 length equals 15 residues. Germline CDR1 SGHVS, CDR2 FNYEAQ. The V and J ends lost 4 bases and 0 bases respectively, with 10 bases between them.

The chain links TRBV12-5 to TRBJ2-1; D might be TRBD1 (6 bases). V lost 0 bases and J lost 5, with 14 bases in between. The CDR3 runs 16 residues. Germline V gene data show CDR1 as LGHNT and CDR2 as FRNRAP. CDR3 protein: CASGLVQGRADNEQFF. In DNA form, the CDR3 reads TGTGCTAGTGGTTTGGTACAGGGCAGGGCGGACAATGAGCAGTTCTTC. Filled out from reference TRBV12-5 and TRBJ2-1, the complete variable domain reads DARVTQTPRHKVTEMGQEVTMRCQPILGHNTVFWYRQTMMQGLELLAYFRNRAPLDDSGMPKDRFSAEMPDATLATLKIQPSEPRDSAVYFCASGLVQGRADNEQFFGPGTRLTVL.

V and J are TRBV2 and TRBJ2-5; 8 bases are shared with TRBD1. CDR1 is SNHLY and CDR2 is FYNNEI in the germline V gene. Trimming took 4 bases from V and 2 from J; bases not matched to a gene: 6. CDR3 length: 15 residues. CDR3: CASSGGQGRQETQYF. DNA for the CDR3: TGTGCCAGCAGTGGTGGACAGGGCCGGCAAGAGACCCAGTACTTC.

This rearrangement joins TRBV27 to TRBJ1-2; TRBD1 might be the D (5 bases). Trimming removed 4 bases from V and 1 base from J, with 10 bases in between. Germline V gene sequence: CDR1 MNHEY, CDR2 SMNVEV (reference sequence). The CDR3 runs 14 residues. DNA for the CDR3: TGTGCCAGCAGTTCGACGACAGTTAACTATGGCTACACCTTC. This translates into CASSSTTVNYGYTF.

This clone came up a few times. CDR3 nucleotides: TGTGCCAGTGGGGGACAGGGCGCAGATACGCAGTATTTT. It is translated as CASGGQGADTQYF. The rearrangement joins TRBV7-3 to TRBJ2-3, with TRBD1 matching 9 bases. This CDR3 comprises 13 residues. V shed 9 bases and J 4 bases; nucleotides not matched to a gene: 5. CDR1 is SGHTA and CDR2 is FQGTGA in the germline V gene.

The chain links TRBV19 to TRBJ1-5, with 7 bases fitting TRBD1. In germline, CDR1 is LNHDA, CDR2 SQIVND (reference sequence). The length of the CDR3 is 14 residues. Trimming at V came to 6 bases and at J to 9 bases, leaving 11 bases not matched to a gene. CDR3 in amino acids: CASRTPGQQLPQHF. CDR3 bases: TGTGCCAGTAGAACCCCGGGACAGCAGTTGCCCCAGCATTTT.

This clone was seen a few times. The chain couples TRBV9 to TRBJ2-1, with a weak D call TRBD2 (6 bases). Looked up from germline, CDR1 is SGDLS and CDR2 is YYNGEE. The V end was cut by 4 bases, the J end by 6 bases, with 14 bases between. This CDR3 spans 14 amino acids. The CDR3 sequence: CASSPSDYSNEQFF. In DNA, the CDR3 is TGTGCCAGCAGCCCCTCGGACTACAGCAATGAGCAGTTCTTC.

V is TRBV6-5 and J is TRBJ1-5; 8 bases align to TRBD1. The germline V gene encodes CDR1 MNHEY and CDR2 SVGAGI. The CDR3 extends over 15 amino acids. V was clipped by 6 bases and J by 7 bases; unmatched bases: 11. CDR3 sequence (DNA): TGTGCCAGCAGCCGCCGCGGACAGGGCGGACAGCCCCAGCATTTT. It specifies CASSRRGQGGQPQHF.

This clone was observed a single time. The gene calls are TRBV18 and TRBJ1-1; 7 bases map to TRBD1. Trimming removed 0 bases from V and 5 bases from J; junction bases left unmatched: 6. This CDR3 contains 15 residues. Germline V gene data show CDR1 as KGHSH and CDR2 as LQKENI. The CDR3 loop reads CASSPPAAGGTEAFF. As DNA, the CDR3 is TGTGCCAGCTCACCACCGGCAGCAGGGGGTACTGAAGCTTTCTTT.

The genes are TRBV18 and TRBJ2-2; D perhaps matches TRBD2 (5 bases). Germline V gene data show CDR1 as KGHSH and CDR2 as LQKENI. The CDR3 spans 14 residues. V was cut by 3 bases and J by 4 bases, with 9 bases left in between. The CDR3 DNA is TGTGCCAGCTCACCGCCGGGGAGCACCGGGGAGCTGTTTTTT. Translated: CASSPPGSTGELFF. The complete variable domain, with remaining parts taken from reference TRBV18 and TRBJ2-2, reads NAGVMQNPRHLVRRRGQEARLRCSPMKGHSHVYWYRQLPEEGLKFMVYLQKENIIDESGMPKERFSAEFPKEGPSILRIQQVVRGDSAAYFCASSPPGSTGELFFGEGSRLTVL.

The CDR3 reads CASSLGASGGLETQYF. The DNA for the CDR3 is TGTGCCAGCAGCTTAGGGGCTAGCGGGGGTCTGGAGACCCAGTACTTC. V usage is TRBV7-9 and J usage is TRBJ2-5; 10 bases match TRBD2. The ends lost 1 base at V and 5 bases at J; junction bases unmatched: 7. Germline V gives CDR1 SEHNR, CDR2 FQNEAQ (reference sequence). This CDR3 has 16 amino acids.

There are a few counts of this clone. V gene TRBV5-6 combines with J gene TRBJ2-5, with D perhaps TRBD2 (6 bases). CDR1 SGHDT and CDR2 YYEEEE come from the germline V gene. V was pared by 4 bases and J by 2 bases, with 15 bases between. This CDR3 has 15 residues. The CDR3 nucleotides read TGTGCCAGCAGCCAGCGTCCGGGACTGCAAGAGACCCAGTACTTC. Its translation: CASSQRPGLQETQYF. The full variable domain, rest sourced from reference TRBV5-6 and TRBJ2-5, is DAGVTQSPTHLIKTRGQQVTLRCSPKSGHDTVSWYQQALGQGPQFIFQYYEEEERQRGNFPDRFSGHQFPNYSSELNVNALLLGDSALYLCASSQRPGLQETQYFGPGTRLLVL.

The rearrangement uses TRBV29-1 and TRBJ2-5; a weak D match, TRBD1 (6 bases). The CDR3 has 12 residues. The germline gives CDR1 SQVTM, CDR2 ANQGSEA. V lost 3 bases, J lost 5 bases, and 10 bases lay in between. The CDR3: CSVEGARETQYF. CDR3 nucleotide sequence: TGCAGCGTTGAGGGGGCCCGCGAGACCCAGTACTTC. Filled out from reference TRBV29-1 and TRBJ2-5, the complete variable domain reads SAVISQKPSRDICQRGTSLTIQCQVDSQVTMMFWYRQQPGQSLTLIATANQGSEATYESGFVIDKFPISRPNLTFSTLTVSNMSPEDSSIYLCSVEGARETQYFGPGTRLLVL.

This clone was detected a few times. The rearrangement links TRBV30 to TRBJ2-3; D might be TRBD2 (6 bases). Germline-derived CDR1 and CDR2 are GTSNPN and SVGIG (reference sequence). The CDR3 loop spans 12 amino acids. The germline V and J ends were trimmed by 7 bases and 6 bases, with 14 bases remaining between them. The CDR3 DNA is TGTGCCTCCTCCGGGGGAATGGATACGCAGTATTTT. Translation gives CASSGGMDTQYF.

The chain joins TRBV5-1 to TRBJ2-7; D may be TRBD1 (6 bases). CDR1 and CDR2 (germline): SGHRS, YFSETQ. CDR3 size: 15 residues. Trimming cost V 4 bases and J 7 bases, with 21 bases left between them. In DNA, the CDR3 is TGCGCCAGCAGCAATCCGGGACAAGTCCCTCGGGAGCAGTACTTC. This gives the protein CASSNPGQVPREQYF.

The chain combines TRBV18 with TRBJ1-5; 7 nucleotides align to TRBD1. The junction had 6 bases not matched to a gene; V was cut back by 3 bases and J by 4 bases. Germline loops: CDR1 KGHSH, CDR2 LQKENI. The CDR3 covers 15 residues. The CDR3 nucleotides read TGTGCCAGCTCACCGGAAACGGACAGGAATCAGCCCCAGCATTTT. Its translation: CASSPETDRNQPQHF.

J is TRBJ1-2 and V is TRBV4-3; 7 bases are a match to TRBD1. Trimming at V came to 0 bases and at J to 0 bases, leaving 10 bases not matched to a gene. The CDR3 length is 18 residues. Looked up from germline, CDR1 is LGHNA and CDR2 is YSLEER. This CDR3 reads CASSQDSSRGSTNYGYTF. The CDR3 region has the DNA TGCGCCAGCAGCCAAGATAGTAGCAGGGGGAGTACTAACTATGGCTACACCTTC.